This is a list of T cell receptor beta chains from one sample in a study of blood T cell repertoires in COVID-19. Repertoires were generated with immunoSEQ multiplex PCR, while TCRdb's copy carries only in-frame clones and drops some. The sample yields roughly 250,000 clones, more than 75% seen once. The specimen sequenced was PBMCs or T cells enriched from blood (not recorded which). Source of these receptors: a woman aged 40-49 years with acute COVID-19. Both conserved end residues are part of each CDR3. D genes are given only for firm matches. For some rows the clone size is stated as once, few or many, or as a class when expanded; others skip it.

V	size	J	D	CDR3	DNA
TRBV6-2/TRBV6-3	once	TRBJ1-2	.	CASSGSGGLYGYTF	TGTGCCAGCAGTGGCTCTGGAGGGCTCTATGGCTACACCTTC
TRBV19	.	TRBJ1-1	TRBD1	CASRTDRASTEAFF	TGTGCCAGTAGAACCGACAGGGCGAGCACTGAAGCTTTCTTT
TRBV4-1	.	TRBJ2-2	.	CASSHSRGTENTGELFF	TGCGCCAGCAGCCACTCCCGGGGGACAGAAAATACCGGGGAGCTGTTTTTT
TRBV19	.	TRBJ1-4	TRBD1	CASSTGQGSEKLFF	TGTGCCAGTAGTACGGGACAGGGATCTGAAAAACTGTTTTTT
TRBV11-2	.	TRBJ2-1	TRBD2	CASSTGLAGGNEQFF	TGTGCCAGCAGCACGGGACTAGCGGGGGGTAATGAGCAGTTCTTC
TRBV3-1/TRBV3-2	.	TRBJ1-1	.	CASERREGTEAFF	TGTGCCAGCGAAAGGAGGGAGGGCACTGAAGCTTTCTTT
TRBV28	.	TRBJ1-6	.	CASSRTGSTLHF	TGTGCCAGCAGCCGCACAGGGTCCACCCTCCACTTT
TRBV19	.	TRBJ2-3	TRBD2	CASSVLAGGLTDTQYF	TGTGCCAGTAGTGTCCTAGCGGGAGGCCTCACAGATACGCAGTATTTT
TRBV3-1/TRBV3-2	.	TRBJ1-1	TRBD1	CASSPRAGGSFYTEAFF	TGTGCCAGCAGCCCCCGGGCAGGGGGTTCTTTTTACACTGAAGCTTTCTTT
TRBV5-1	.	TRBJ1-1	TRBD1	CASSGWTGKSGTEAFF	TGCGCCAGCAGCGGCTGGACAGGGAAGTCCGGCACTGAAGCTTTCTTT
TRBV6-1	.	TRBJ1-4	.	CASSEGQGNEKLFF	TGTGCCAGCAGTGAGGGGCAGGGAAATGAAAAACTGTTTTTT
TRBV18	.	TRBJ2-7	TRBD1	CASSLPTGDYEQYF	TGTGCCAGCTCACTCCCGACAGGGGACTACGAGCAGTACTTC
TRBV2	few	TRBJ1-2	TRBD1	CASSEAPGQRYGYTF	TGTGCCAGCAGTGAAGCGCCGGGACAGAGATATGGCTACACCTTC
TRBV19	.	TRBJ1-5	.	CASEGGSNQPQHF	TGTGCCAGCGAGGGGGGGAGCAATCAGCCCCAGCATTTT
TRBV18	.	TRBJ2-1	TRBD1	CASSPIQGAGNEQFF	TGTGCCAGCTCACCAATCCAGGGGGCAGGGAATGAGCAGTTCTTC
TRBV6-5	.	TRBJ1-1	.	CASSPTRQNTEAFF	TGTGCCAGCAGTCCGACCCGACAGAACACTGAAGCTTTCTTT
TRBV6-5	.	TRBJ1-2	.	CASRRERGYTF	TGTGCCAGCAGGAGGGAGAGGGGCTACACCTTC
TRBV30	once	TRBJ2-2	TRBD2	CAWSGLGLASGELFF	TGTGCCTGGAGTGGTTTGGGACTAGCGTCCGGGGAGCTGTTTTTT
TRBV2	.	TRBJ1-6	.	CASSESGVGNSPLHF	TGTGCCAGCAGTGAATCGGGGGTCGGTAATTCACCCCTCCACTTT
TRBV11-3	.	TRBJ1-1	TRBD1	CASSSRTGFFGNTEAFF	TGTGCCAGCAGCTCGAGGACAGGGTTTTTTGGGAACACTGAAGCTTTCTTT
TRBV18	once	TRBJ1-1	.	CASSEQENTEAFF	TGTGCCAGCTCAGAGCAGGAGAACACTGAAGCTTTCTTT
TRBV6-5	.	TRBJ1-1	.	CASSQGEVTEAFF	TGTGCCAGCAGCCAGGGTGAGGTCACTGAAGCTTTCTTT
TRBV28	.	TRBJ2-3	.	CASSTGRNTQYF	TGTGCCAGCAGTACAGGGCGAAATACGCAGTATTTT
TRBV4-3	.	TRBJ2-7	TRBD1	CASSQDYRGGSYEQYF	TGCGCCAGCAGCCAAGATTACAGGGGTGGGTCCTACGAGCAGTACTTC
TRBV29-1	.	TRBJ2-3	TRBD2	CSGTSGLFSTDTQYF	TGCAGCGGAACTAGCGGACTTTTTAGCACAGATACGCAGTATTTT
TRBV7-9	.	TRBJ1-6	.	CASSTTEYNSPLHF	TGTGCCAGCAGCACGACGGAGTATAATTCACCCCTCCACTTT